The source of this T cell receptor beta chain is a study of regulatory T cells in long-lasting Graves disease. General study results and limits: Small numbers of samples may have cut accuracy.

The time point: newly diagnosed GD, antithyroid drugs for less than 3 months. After RNA was extracted from PBMCs, the TCR library was made from it. This CDR3 has 13 residues. The V segment lost 7 bases and the J segment 4 bases; nucleotides outside the gene matches: 4. The germline V gene encodes CDR1 KGHDR and CDR2 SFDVKD. This clonotype was observed at least ten times. The target antigen is unknown. Investigators prepared the TCR beta libraries by applying iRepertoire HTBI primers and Arm-PCR of CDR3 regions. MiXCR was run by TCRdb on the multiplex PCR reads, yielding one entry per CDR3 protein. This table holds 400,000 to 550,000 distinct CDR3 sequences, 14% to 15% found once. These data were also reused for a study on T cells in Graves' hyperthyroidism and ophthalmopathy.

The chain recombines TRBV24-1 with TRBJ1-2, with TRBD1 identical over 8 bases. This specimen was peripheral blood mononuclear cells (PBMCs), taken at new diagnosis, from a patient treated with antithyroid drugs. The source of this sequence is a woman aged 30 to 39 with Graves disease. CDR3 amino acids: CATSQDRVYGYTF. DNA of the CDR3: TGTGCCACCAGCCAGGACAGGGTCTATGGCTACACCTTC.